This T cell receptor beta chain was recovered during a study of CD8+ T cells in alopecia areata. As concerns this clone: The antigen is unknown.

Overall study results and limits: Clonality in lesional scalp, especially alopecia totalis/universalis, exceeded that of normal scalp. Patients shared TCRs less clearly than mice did, possibly owing to HLA.

Germline CDR1 is SEHNR and CDR2 is FQNEAQ (reference sequence). The CDR3 is 14 amino acids. The V end lost 1 base, the J end lost 1 base, and 7 bases lay between the germline ends. The authors extracted RNA and reverse transcribed it into cDNA as the sequencing template. Here immunoSEQ multiplex PCR was the method, and the copy in TCRdb shows in-frame clones only, minus some. Counted here are over 120,000 clones, 45% to 60% occurring once; the ten biggest clones make up about 1%. The source is a human donor with alopecia areata. The sequencing here drew on CD4+ T cells sorted from blood, taken at week 0. The V and J genes are TRBV7-9 and TRBJ2-5, with D unclear. The CDR3 is CASSLESAQETQYF. The DNA of the CDR3 is TGTGCCAGCAGCTTAGAGTCAGCCCAAGAGACCCAGTACTTC. The variable domain in full, completed from reference TRBV7-9 and TRBJ2-5, reads DTGVSQNPRHKITKRGQNVTFRCDPISEHNRLYWYRQTLGQGPEFLTYFQNEAQLEKSRLLSDRFSAERPKGSFSTLEIQRTEQGDSAMYLCASSLESAQETQYFGPGTRLLVL.